The T cell receptor (beta chain) under discussion was sequenced for a study of shared T cell receptors in the human thymus. Trimming shortened V by 0 bases and J by 2 bases, and 6 bases separated the two germline ends. This CDR3 contains 14 residues. The V gene's germline CDR1 is MNHEY and CDR2 SVGAGI. Repertoires were generated with immunoSEQ multiplex PCR, while TCRdb's copy carries only in-frame clones and drops some. The table records some 660,000 clones, 80% to 90% of them present only once. The data were also submitted as part of a second study, on human thymus T cells. As that report states: The donor group consisted of healthy Finnish infants who were having corrective surgery for congenital heart defects. Apparent skewing of V and J gene usage characterized both thymic and blood repertoires. Unrelated individuals were reported by related research to share highly overlapping thymic repertoires.

The rearrangement links TRBV6-5 to TRBJ2-3; D call uncertain. The receptor comes from a boy younger than two with a congenital heart defect. Sequencing was carried out using thymocytes. The CDR3 sequence is CASSYSEVTDTQYF. CDR3 sequence (DNA): TGTGCCAGCAGTTACTCCGAGGTCACAGATACGCAGTATTTT.